A single sample gave rise to the 12 T cell receptor beta chains below, sequenced in a study of high-grade serous ovarian cancer treatment subgroups. The table came from immunoSEQ multiplex PCR; TCRdb's copy has only in-frame clones and leaves some out. The repertoire holds about 4,400 clones, with 69% as singletons. The tumor samples were collected prior to definitive surgery or chemotherapy. Material for sequencing was tumor tissue. These receptors all come from a human donor with high-grade serous ovarian cancer.

This clone turned up a few times. The V and J genes are TRBV5-6 and TRBJ2-2; possibly TRBD2 for D (6 bases). With 0 bases removed from V and 4 bases from J, the gap between germline ends came to 10 bases. CDR1 is SGHDT, CDR2 YYEEEE, per germline. This CDR3 is 15 amino acids long. Here the CDR3 DNA reads TGTGCCAGCAGCTTGGCGGGAGCGGGCACCGGGGAGCTGTTTTTT. Residues: CASSLAGAGTGELFF.

In its sample, this clone was seen once. CDR3 loop: CATRLQGVVPEAFF. The CDR3 DNA reads TGTGCCACCCGACTCCAGGGGGTTGTACCTGAAGCTTTCTTT. The chain has TRBV6-5 and TRBJ1-1; 7 bases are a match to TRBD1. This CDR3 spans 14 amino acids. V was clipped by 10 bases and J by 6 bases; unmatched bases: 14. Germline V lookup: CDR1 MNHEY, CDR2 SVGAGI.

This clone showed up just a few times. V and J are TRBV7-9 and TRBJ1-5; D gene unclear. Trimming left V 1 base short and J 5 bases short, with 3 bases between. The CDR3 spans 12 residues. Per germline, CDR1 SEHNR and CDR2 FQNEAQ (reference sequence). The chain's CDR3 is CASSLGDQPQHF. CDR3 bases: TGTGCCAGCAGCTTAGGGGATCAGCCCCAGCATTTT.

The chain combines TRBV6-6 with TRBJ2-2; tentative D call: TRBD2 (6 bases). The CDR3 runs to 12 residues. Germline V gives CDR1 MNHNY, CDR2 SVGAGI (reference sequence). Trimming left V 10 bases short and J 4 bases short, with 10 bases between. The CDR3 reads CATRDFTGELFF. As DNA, the CDR3 is TGTGCCACCAGGGACTTCACCGGGGAGCTGTTTTTT.

The chain couples TRBV4-2 to TRBJ1-1; D is possibly TRBD1 (5 bases). Germline-derived CDR1 and CDR2 are LGHNA and YNFKEQ. Between the trimmed V and J ends, which lost 3 bases and 3 bases, there was a span of 20 bases. The CDR3 contains 17 residues. CDR3 in amino acids: CASSHGGLRGSDTEAFF. CDR3 sequence (DNA): TGTGCCAGCAGCCACGGGGGACTTCGGGGTAGCGACACTGAAGCTTTCTTT.

The V gene is TRBV27, the J gene TRBJ2-3; D is unresolved. Germline assignment: CDR1 MNHEY and CDR2 SMNVEV (reference sequence). This CDR3 is built from 16 residues. The V end was cut by 5 bases, the J end by 3 bases, with 18 bases between. CDR3 DNA: TGTGCCAGCAGTATAATCAGGCAGCCTATAACAGATACGCAGTATTTT. Its protein product is CASSIIRQPITDTQYF.

The chain has TRBV5-5 and TRBJ1-5; 8 bases align to TRBD1. V dropped 3 bases and J dropped 3; count of bases not matched to a gene: 5. Germline V CDR1 and CDR2: SGHKS, YYEKEE (reference sequence). CDR3 length equals 15 residues. The CDR3 region is CASSYGQGFNQPQHF. In DNA form, the CDR3 reads TGTGCCAGCAGCTACGGACAGGGATTCAATCAGCCCCAGCATTTT.

The chain links TRBV5-1 to TRBJ1-1; the D gene is possibly TRBD1 (6 bases). This CDR3 region has 14 residues. V lost 0 bases and J lost 4, with 10 bases in between. Germline CDR1 is SGHRS and CDR2 is YFSETQ. CDR3 bases: TGCGCCAGCAGCTTGGAGCGGACAGCCACTGAAGCTTTCTTT. Protein product: CASSLERTATEAFF.

V usage is TRBV30 and J usage is TRBJ1-3; no firm D call. The CDR3 sequence is 12 residues long. V gave up 7 bases and J gave up 0 bases, with 7 bases separating them. Germline assignment: CDR1 GTSNPN and CDR2 SVGIG (reference sequence). CDR3 in amino acids: CAYVPSGNTIYF. The CDR3 DNA is TGTGCCTACGTTCCCTCTGGAAACACCATATATTTT.

This chain joins TRBV28 and TRBJ1-6, with a weak D call TRBD1 (6 bases). Germline assignment: CDR1 MDHEN and CDR2 SYDVKM. There are 17 residues in the CDR3. V lost 3 bases and J lost 1, with 13 bases in between. In DNA, the CDR3 is TGTGCCAGCAGTTTGAGGGACACTCTTTCCTATAATTCACCCCTCCACTTT. This sequence encodes CASSLRDTLSYNSPLHF. The entire variable domain, with the rest obtained from reference TRBV28 and TRBJ1-6, is as follows: DVKVTQSSRYLVKRTGEKVFLECVQDMDHENMFWYRQDPGLGLRLIYFSYDVKMKEKGDIPEGYSVSREKKERFSLILESASTNQTSMYLCASSLRDTLSYNSPLHFGNGTRLTVT.

This clone was detected only a few times. The rearrangement joins TRBV30 to TRBJ2-7; 8 bases align to TRBD1. The CDR3 length is 12 residues. The junction had 3 bases not matched to a gene; V was cut back by 5 bases and J by 3 bases. Germline V gene data show CDR1 as GTSNPN and CDR2 as SVGIG (reference sequence). The CDR3 protein is CAWADRVYEQYF. For the CDR3, the DNA is TGTGCCTGGGCGGACAGGGTCTACGAGCAGTACTTC.

The table lists this clone with a few counts. This chain uses TRBV5-1 with TRBJ2-5; 13 nucleotides align to TRBD2. The CDR3 consists of 17 residues. CDR1 and CDR2 (germline): SGHRS, YFSETQ. Trimming took 0 bases from V and 0 from J; bases not matched to a gene: 2. CDR3 sequence (DNA): TGCGCCAGCAGCTTGGGACTAGCGGGGGGAAACCAAGAGACCCAGTACTTC. This gives the protein CASSLGLAGGNQETQYF.